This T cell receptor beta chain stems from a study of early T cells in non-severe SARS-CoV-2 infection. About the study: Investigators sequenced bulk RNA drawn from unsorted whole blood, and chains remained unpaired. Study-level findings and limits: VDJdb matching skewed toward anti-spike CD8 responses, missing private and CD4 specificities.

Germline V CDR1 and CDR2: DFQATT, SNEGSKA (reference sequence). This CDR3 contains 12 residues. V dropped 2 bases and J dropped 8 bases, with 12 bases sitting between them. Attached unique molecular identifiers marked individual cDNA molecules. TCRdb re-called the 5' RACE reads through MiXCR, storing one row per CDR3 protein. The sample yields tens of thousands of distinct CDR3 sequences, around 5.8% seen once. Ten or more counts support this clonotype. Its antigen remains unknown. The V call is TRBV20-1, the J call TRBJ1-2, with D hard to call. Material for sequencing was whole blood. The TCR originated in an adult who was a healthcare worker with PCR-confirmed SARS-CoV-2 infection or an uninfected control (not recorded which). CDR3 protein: CSARSGEEGYTF. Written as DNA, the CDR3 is TGCAGTGCTAGATCCGGGGAGGAAGGCTACACCTTC.